This entry describes one T cell receptor (beta chain). Its antigen remains unidentified. No clone much larger than this one lies a single base away; base qualities are absent. cDNA was synthesized by template-switch 5'RACE using a primer carrying a 10-nucleotide random unique molecular identifier by which each TCR transcript was tagged. Every sequencing run yielded over 190 million TCR-beta sequences covering 15-18 subjects. The RNeasy kit was used to extract total RNA. The KAPA Real-time Library Amplification kit was used to amplify TCR-beta VDJ regions with primers for the TCR constant region and the 5'RACE anchor. Sample indexes and Illumina adaptors were added in a first PCR, after which library yield was increased in a second PCR. After Ampure bead purification, the roughly 650 bp TCR product was size-selected on a 2% E-gel SizeSelection system. Before pooling, library quality was checked on a Bioanalyzer, concentration was measured with Qubit, and libraries were quantified with the Kapa Library Quantification kit. An Illumina HiSeq 2500 sequenced the libraries paired-end 2 x 150 bp. To increase sequence diversity, 25-30% phiX was spiked into each library pool. In the paper's pipeline: The UMI-based MiGEC pipeline processed quality-filtered reads and removed over 80% of raw TCR sequences during error correction. IMGT germline references were used for alignment of VDJ genes, and clonotypes were defined by a unique CDR3 amino acid sequence together with V-J genes. Clonal expansion, Shannon diversity and CDR3 relatedness (CalcPairwiseDistances, ClusterSamples) were evaluated with VDJtools, and phylogenetic trees were built with CLCbio workbench. A clone was classed as expanded if it had 8 or more unique UMIs, a cutoff based on coefficient-of-variation modelling across technical triplicates. The public reads were reanalyzed by TCRdb: fastp trimming at Q25, MiXCR alignment, in-frame beta chains only. Identical CDR3 protein sequences are pooled into one entry, listed with their most common genes and DNA. The V and J calls were not made by the authors but by TCRdb's processing. Recorded for this sample are around 10,000 distinct CDR3 sequences; approximately 21% of them occurred a single time. The ten biggest clones cover about 50% of the sample.

The entry originates in a study of neurological immune-mediated disorders (dated by TCRdb to about 2019). A note on the overall study: Peripheral blood TCR-beta repertoires from HTLV-I-associated myelopathy (HAM/TSP) patients, multiple sclerosis patients and healthy controls were compared by UMI-based sequencing. Alongside PBMC samples, the set of approximately 100 TCR-beta libraries contained longitudinal samples, technical triplicates, and paired CD4+ and CD8+ T-cell subsets that had been sorted. The cohort comprised 60 to 75 subjects: roughly 14 HAM/TSP patients, 34 multiple sclerosis patients and approximately 20 healthy controls.

For sorted-subset TCR libraries, some 1 million sorted CD4+ or CD8+ T cells were used. PBMCs were separated from peripheral blood using Ficoll-Hypaque density gradient centrifugation and then cryopreserved in liquid nitrogen. Paired sorted CD4+ and CD8+ subsets came from healthy controls, HAM/TSP patients and MS patients. Results the study describes overall, beyond this receptor: TCR clonal expansion was greatest in HAM/TSP patients and smallest in MS patients, who ranked below even healthy controls. Expanded clones from different subjects shared no identical CDR3 amino acid sequences, which suggests that TCR-beta repertoires were private in all groups.

The TCR originated in a woman aged 60 to 75 with HTLV-1-associated myelopathy (HAM/TSP). Source material: CD8+ T cells from blood.

In nucleotide form, the sequence is TGTGCCAGCAGCTCAGGACAGGGATGGACTGAAGCTTTCTTT. Its protein reads: CASSSGQGWTEAFF. The V gene is TRBV7-9 and the J gene is TRBJ1-1, and 8 junctional nucleotides match TRBD1. The germline V gene (reference sequence) supplies CDR1 SEHNR and CDR2 FQNEAQ. Clipping removes 4 bases from V and 5 bases from J, with 6 as the unmatched junction base count. The CDR3, cysteine through phenylalanine, is 14 amino acids long. Just the 42-base CDR3 DNA is kept, in frame starting at base 1.